These 6 T cell receptor beta chains share one sample of origin, sequenced in a study of blood T cell repertoires in COVID-19. The repertoire was sequenced with immunoSEQ multiplex PCR; TCRdb's copy has only in-frame clones and lacks some. The sample yields around 140,000 clones, 65% to 90% seen once. Sequenced input: peripheral blood. These receptors all stem from a woman aged 55-75 years with active or convalescent COVID-19.

The chain is built from TRBV4-1 and TRBJ2-5, with 14 bases matching TRBD2. This CDR3 is 19 amino acids long. Germline trimming cut 3 bases from V and 4 bases from J; bases unmatched to any gene: 13. Germline V gene sequence: CDR1 MGHRA, CDR2 YSYEKL. CDR3 in amino acids: CASSHDPGLAGEGRETQYF. As DNA, the CDR3 is TGCGCCAGCAGCCACGATCCGGGACTAGCGGGAGAGGGACGAGAGACCCAGTACTTC.

This clone was recorded once. The V gene is TRBV10-3, the J gene TRBJ2-3, with 9 bases aligning to TRBD1. This CDR3 has 18 amino acids. Germline CDR1 reads ENHRY; CDR2 reads SYGVKD. The J segment lost 3 bases and the V segment lost 4 bases, leaving 14 bases of the junction unmatched. The CDR3 loop is CAISGGPGQGVETDTQYF. DNA of the CDR3: TGTGCCATCAGTGGCGGGCCGGGACAGGGCGTGGAGACAGATACGCAGTATTTT.

The rearrangement links TRBV7-9 to TRBJ2-2; TRBD1 aligns across 7 bases. V was clipped by 2 bases and J by 7 bases; unmatched bases: 4. The CDR3 is 14 amino acids. Per germline, CDR1 SEHNR and CDR2 FQNEAQ (reference sequence). The chain's CDR3 is CASSLQGDVGELFF. In nucleotides, the CDR3 is TGTGCCAGCAGCTTACAGGGGGACGTCGGGGAGCTGTTTTTT.

J is TRBJ1-4 and V is TRBV28, with a tentative D call TRBD1 (6 bases). This CDR3 spans 16 amino acids. Germline V lookup: CDR1 MDHEN, CDR2 SYDVKM. Deletions cut 8 bases from V and 8 bases from J, with 24 bases between. The CDR3 is CASRYDTGHEPEKLFF. In DNA form, the CDR3 reads TGTGCCAGCCGTTACGACACAGGGCACGAACCCGAAAAACTGTTTTTT.

The chain carries TRBV24-1 and TRBJ1-5; possible D gene TRBD1, 6 bases. Trimming took off 2 bases at V and 2 bases at J, with 12 bases between the two ends. The CDR3 contains 16 residues. Germline V gives CDR1 KGHDR, CDR2 SFDVKD. The CDR3 loop is CATSDSRRGRNQPQHF. In nucleotides, the CDR3 is TGTGCCACCAGTGATTCCCGCAGGGGCCGCAATCAGCCCCAGCATTTT.

This clone was counted a few times. This sequence joins TRBV18 and TRBJ2-5; TRBD1 matches 10 bases. The CDR3 length is 15 residues. Trimming cost V 6 bases and J 3 bases; bases outside gene matches: 7. Germline CDR1 KGHSH, CDR2 LQKENI. This chain's CDR3 is CASSRQGAREETQYF. The CDR3 DNA follows: TGTGCCAGCTCGCGACAGGGGGCGCGTGAAGAGACCCAGTACTTC. The full variable domain, its missing parts supplied by reference TRBV18 and TRBJ2-5, is NAGVMQNPRHLVRRRGQEARLRCSPMKGHSHVYWYRQLPEEGLKFMVYLQKENIIDESGMPKERFSAEFPKEGPSILRIQQVVRGDSAAYFCASSRQGAREETQYFGPGTRLLVL.